This TCR beta chain was identified in a study of blood T cells in healthy people across ages. Study outcomes and limitations: Bulk PBMC profiling left naive and antigen-experienced comparisons inconclusive. There were more naive CD4+ cells and higher diversity in long-lived donors than in aged donors.

Then a second PCR, running about 7 to 11 cycles, was carried out with a sample-barcoded 5' primer and a J-beta primer mix. All cDNA molecules were each tagged by a template-switch adaptor with 12 random nucleotides. Each CDR3 protein is one row after TCRdb ran MiXCR on the 5' RACE reads. The table records 600,000 or so distinct CDR3 sequences, 25% to 35% of them present only once. Trimming took 1 base from V and 7 from J; bases not matched to a gene: 13. The CDR3 totals 17 residues. Germline-derived CDR1 and CDR2 are MGHRA and YSYEKL. This clonotype occurred many times. Its cognate antigen is unknown. Sequencing was carried out using blood. V gene TRBV4-1 combines with J gene TRBJ1-2, with TRBD1 identical over 9 bases. The TCR comes from a woman aged 80 or older in good health. The CDR3 DNA follows: TGCGCCAGCAGCCAAGTTATCCCGGGACAGGGAGGAGGTGGCTACACCTTC. This sequence encodes CASSQVIPGQGGGGYTF.